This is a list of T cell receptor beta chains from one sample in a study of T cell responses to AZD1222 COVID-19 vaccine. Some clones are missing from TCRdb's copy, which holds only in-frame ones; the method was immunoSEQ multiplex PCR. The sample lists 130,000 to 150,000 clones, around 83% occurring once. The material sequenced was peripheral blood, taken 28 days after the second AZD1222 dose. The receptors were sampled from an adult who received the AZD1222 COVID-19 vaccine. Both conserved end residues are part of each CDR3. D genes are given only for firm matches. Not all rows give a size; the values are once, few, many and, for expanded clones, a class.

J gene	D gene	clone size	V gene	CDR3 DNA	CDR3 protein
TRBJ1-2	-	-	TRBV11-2	TGTGCCAGCAGCTTGGACGGGAACTATGGCTACACCTTC	CASSLDGNYGYTF
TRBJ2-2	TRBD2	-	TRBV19	TGTGCCAGCACGAAAGGAAGGGAGCGGGGGGGCACCGGGGAGCTGTTTTTT	CASTKGRERGGTGELFF
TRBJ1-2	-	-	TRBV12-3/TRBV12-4	TGTGCCAGCAGTTTGTGGGTCGGGGGCTACACCTTC	CASSLWVGGYTF
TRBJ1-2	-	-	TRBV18	TGTGCCAGCTCACCAGGTACAGATCCGGATTATGGCTACACCTTC	CASSPGTDPDYGYTF
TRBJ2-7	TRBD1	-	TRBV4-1	TGCGCCAGCAGCCAGGGGACAGGAGATTCCTACGAGCAGTACTTC	CASSQGTGDSYEQYF
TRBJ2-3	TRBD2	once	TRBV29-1	TGCAGCGTCCCCCCGGGACTAGCGGCAACCTTAGATACGCAGTATTTT	CSVPPGLAATLDTQYF
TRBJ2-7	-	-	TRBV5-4	TGTGCCAGCAGCTTGCGCGGTATCTCCTACGAGCAGTACTTC	CASSLRGISYEQYF
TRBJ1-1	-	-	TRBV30	TGTGCCTCTCGACATGGCGGCACTGAAGCTTTCTTT	CASRHGGTEAFF
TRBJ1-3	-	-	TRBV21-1	TGTGCCAGCAGCAAAATTCACAGGGTGACTGGAAACACCATATATTTT	CASSKIHRVTGNTIYF
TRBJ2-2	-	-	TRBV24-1	TGTGCCACCAGTGACTGGGGCACCGGGGAGCTGTTTTTT	CATSDWGTGELFF
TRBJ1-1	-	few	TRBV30	TGTGCCTGGGGACAGTTGAGTACTGAAGCTTTCTTT	CAWGQLSTEAFF